The subject of this entry is one T cell receptor (beta chain). Germline CDR1 is MDHEN and CDR2 is SYDVKM. The junction had 9 bases not matched to a gene; V was cut back by 4 bases and J by 4 bases. This CDR3 is built from 16 residues. Treatment reported: approximately 18 received Ad26.COV2.S at low or high dose, single or two shots; about 5 received placebo; per-sample allocation not given. Sampling was done on day 63 after the first vaccine or placebo injection. The record originates from a study of Ad26.COV2.S vaccination and SARS-CoV-2 variants. Study in general: Among those in the COV1001 Ad26.COV2.S trial arm was the donor. Ad26.COV2.S, an intramuscular injection, was given once or twice 56 days apart.

Repertoires were generated with immunoSEQ multiplex PCR, while TCRdb's copy carries only in-frame clones and drops some. The table shows about 440,000 clones, with roughly nine tenths occurring only once. This sequence originates from a person aged 18-65 years who received the Ad26.COV2.S COVID-19 vaccine or a placebo. Sample: peripheral blood, taken in a trial of Ad26.COV2.S vaccine versus placebo. V is TRBV28 and J is TRBJ2-2, with 7 bases identical to TRBD2. The CDR3 DNA sequence: TGTGCCAGCAGTTCGTGGGGAGGGCGGGGCACCGGGGAGCTGTTTTTT. Its translation: CASSSWGGRGTGELFF. The full variable domain, with the rest looked up from reference TRBV28 and TRBJ2-2, is DVKVTQSSRYLVKRTGEKVFLECVQDMDHENMFWYRQDPGLGLRLIYFSYDVKMKEKGDIPEGYSVSREKKERFSLILESASTNQTSMYLCASSSWGGRGTGELFFGEGSRLTVL.